Listed below are T cell receptor beta chains from one sample, sequenced in a study of cytomegalovirus exposure and HLA in healthy donors. Method: immunoSEQ multiplex PCR; TCRdb's copy keeps in-frame clones and lacks some. The sample has around 150,000 clones; 87% are singletons. Input material: PBMCs. These receptors were obtained from a woman under 40 in good health and CMV-seronegative. Both conserved end residues are part of each CDR3. D genes are given only for firm matches. Clone size is shown for a subset of rows, as once, few, many or a class of expanded clone.

D	size	J	V	DNA	CDR3
TRBD1	-	TRBJ2-2	TRBV11-3	TGTGCCAGCAGCTTAGGCCGGGACAGGAGCCTTAACACCGGGGAGCTGTTTTTT	CASSLGRDRSLNTGELFF
TRBD1	-	TRBJ2-7	TRBV19	TGTGCCACCGGGACAGACGAGAACTACGAGCAGTACTTC	CATGTDENYEQYF
-	-	TRBJ1-2	TRBV27	TGTGCCAGCTCGGACAGTCTAAGGGGCTATGGCTACACCTTC	CASSDSLRGYGYTF
TRBD1	-	TRBJ2-7	TRBV4-3	TGCGCCAGCAGCCAAGATTTCGGGACAGGTGGACACGAGCAGTACTTC	CASSQDFGTGGHEQYF
-	-	TRBJ1-1	TRBV9	TGTGCCAGCAGCGTAGTTTGGGGGGGGAACACTGAAGCTTTCTTT	CASSVVWGGNTEAFF
-	once	TRBJ2-1	TRBV7-9	TGTGCCAGCAGTTCTACAGGGCCCTACAATGAGCAGTTCTTC	CASSSTGPYNEQFF
-	-	TRBJ2-3	TRBV6-1	TGTGCCAGCAGCGAAATCACCAGGTTCACACAGGATACGCAGTATTTT	CASSEITRFTQDTQYF
TRBD1	-	TRBJ1-2	TRBV29-1	TGCAGCGCTCTGACTGCCCCAGGGGGCGCCTCCTATGGCTACACCTTC	CSALTAPGGASYGYTF
-	-	TRBJ2-1	TRBV6-5	TGTGCCAGCAGTACAGGGAGCTCCTACAATGAGCAGTTCTTC	CASSTGSSYNEQFF
-	-	TRBJ1-3	TRBV9	TGTGCCAGCAGCGTAGGGAGCCGTCTAGACACCATATATTTT	CASSVGSRLDTIYF
TRBD2	-	TRBJ2-1	TRBV5-6	TGTGCCAGCGGACCTCTAGCGGTGGGGGGCAATGAGCAGTTCTTC	CASGPLAVGGNEQFF
TRBD2	-	TRBJ2-1	TRBV2	TGTGCCGGTCGACTAGCGGATACCTACAATGAGCAGTTCTTC	CAGRLADTYNEQFF
-	once	TRBJ1-2	TRBV6-1	TGTGCCAGCAGTGAAGGGGAGGGAGGGGGGGTCCCCTACACCTTC	CASSEGEGGGVPYTF
-	-	TRBJ2-3	TRBV9	TGTGCCAGCAGCGTAACCCATAACCCCAGTCGTTTCCACCCAGATACGCAGTATTTT	CASSVTHNPSRFHPDTQYF
-	-	TRBJ2-1	TRBV14	TGTGCCAGCAGCCAAGGATGGGCGGGAAGGAGAAATGAGCAGTTCTTC	CASSQGWAGRRNEQFF
-	-	TRBJ1-2	TRBV15	TGTGCCACCAGCTTCGAAAGAGTCCGAACCGTGAAAGGCTACACCTTC	CATSFERVRTVKGYTF
-	-	TRBJ2-2	TRBV9	TGTGCCAGCAGCGTAAGGGCAGAGGGCGGGGAGCTGTTTTTT	CASSVRAEGGELFF
-	-	TRBJ2-1	TRBV11-2	TGTGCCAGCACCGCCCGGGGAGCGACTCAAGGCGAGCAGTTCTTC	CASTARGATQGEQFF
TRBD2	once	TRBJ2-1	TRBV10-1	TGCGCCAGCAGTGATGGAGCGGGGGGGGCCTCGAATGAGCAGTTCTTC	CASSDGAGGASNEQFF
-	-	TRBJ1-5	TRBV7-2	TGTGCCAGCAGCTTAAGAGTAGGGGAATTGGGCAATCAGCCCCAGCATTTT	CASSLRVGELGNQPQHF
-	-	TRBJ1-1	TRBV18	TGTGCCAGCTCACCATCAACTACGAGGAACACTGAAGCTTTCTTT	CASSPSTTRNTEAFF
-	-	TRBJ2-3	TRBV7-6	TGTGCCAGCAGCCAGACACTTGTGACAGATACGCAGTATTTT	CASSQTLVTDTQYF
TRBD2	-	TRBJ2-4	TRBV27	TGTGCCAGCAGTTTGGGACTAGCGGGGGGAATAGCCAAAAACATTCAGTACTTC	CASSLGLAGGIAKNIQYF
-	-	TRBJ2-7	TRBV10-1	TGCGCCAGCAGTGAAAGGCGGGACCCAGGCTCCTACGAGCAGTACTTC	CASSERRDPGSYEQYF
TRBD1	-	TRBJ1-5	TRBV6-5	TGTGCCAGCAGTTTGGACAGGGGCAATCAGCCCCAGCATTTT	CASSLDRGNQPQHF
-	-	TRBJ1-2	TRBV13	TGTGCCAGCACCCGACGAGGGGGCTATGGCTACACCTTC	CASTRRGGYGYTF
TRBD1	-	TRBJ2-7	TRBV4-3	TGCGCCAGCAGCCAAGAGCGGCCAGGGGGATCCTACGAGCAGTACTTC	CASSQERPGGSYEQYF
TRBD1	-	TRBJ1-3	TRBV5-1	TGCGCCAGCAGCTGGGGGACAGTTCCGAGCTCTGGAAACACCATATATTTT	CASSWGTVPSSGNTIYF
TRBD1	-	TRBJ2-3	TRBV4-1	TGCGCCAGCAGCCAGGAACTAACCTCGGGACAGAAGCAGTATTTT	CASSQELTSGQKQYF
-	-	TRBJ1-1	TRBV25-1	TGTGCCAGCGCTCGGTCGGGGGGGGGCAATGAAGCTTTCTTT	CASARSGGGNEAFF
TRBD1	few	TRBJ1-1	TRBV6-6	TGTGCCACCCAGTCTAGGGACAGGGCAAGAACTGAAGCTTTCTTT	CATQSRDRARTEAFF
-	-	TRBJ2-7	TRBV11-2	TGTGCCAGCAGCGGCTTCGGGGAAAATGCCGAGCAGTACTTC	CASSGFGENAEQYF
-	-	TRBJ2-4	TRBV5-8	TGTGCCAGCAGCCCCAGAGGGGGGGGGCCCAAAAACATTCAGTACTTC	CASSPRGGGPKNIQYF
TRBD1	once	TRBJ1-2	TRBV5-4	TGTGCCAGCAGCCCGTACGACAGGGCGTTCTATGGCTACACCTTC	CASSPYDRAFYGYTF
-	-	TRBJ2-7	TRBV2	TGTGCCAGCGCTGGGGCCGAGCAGTACTTC	CASAGAEQYF
TRBD2	-	TRBJ2-7	TRBV27	TGTGCCAGCAGTAAGTCTAGCGGGGTCTACGAGCAGTACTTC	CASSKSSGVYEQYF
-	-	TRBJ1-1	TRBV23-1	TGCGCCAGCAGTCAATTCAGGCAGAACACTGAAGCTTTCTTT	CASSQFRQNTEAFF
TRBD2	-	TRBJ2-5	TRBV9	TGTGCCAGCAGCTTCCGGACTAGCGGGGTGGGGCAAGAGACCCAGTACTTC	CASSFRTSGVGQETQYF
-	-	TRBJ2-1	TRBV5-4	TGTGCCAGCAGCTTAACTGAGGGGGACCGTGAGCAGTTCTTC	CASSLTEGDREQFF
-	-	TRBJ1-2	TRBV6-6	TGTGCCAGCAGCCCGCTACAGGGAACCTATGGCTACACCTTC	CASSPLQGTYGYTF
-	-	TRBJ2-1	TRBV9	TGTGCCAGCACCTCCGGGGGTGCCCCCTACAATGAGCAGTTCTTC	CASTSGGAPYNEQFF
-	-	TRBJ1-1	TRBV30	TGTGCCTGGAGCCGGGACCTGGGCGGAGGGTTT	CAWSRDLGGGF
-	-	TRBJ1-2	TRBV7-8	TGTGCCAGCAGCTTAACCCCGGGGAGTAGCGGCTACACCTTC	CASSLTPGSSGYTF
-	once	TRBJ1-5	TRBV27	TGTGCCAGCTCCGTCGACCACTATAGCAATCAGCCCCAGCATTTT	CASSVDHYSNQPQHF
TRBD1	-	TRBJ2-7	TRBV12-5	TGTGCTAGTGGCTTGGGGGCAGGGGGATACTCCTACGAGCAGTACTTC	CASGLGAGGYSYEQYF
TRBD2	-	TRBJ2-3	TRBV5-1	TGCGCCAGCAGCTCGGGACTAGCGGGGGGAATATCAGATACGCAGTATTTT	CASSSGLAGGISDTQYF
TRBD1	-	TRBJ1-4	TRBV7-8	TGTGCCAGCAGGGACCCGGGACAGGGCGATGAAAAACTGTTTTTT	CASRDPGQGDEKLFF
-	-	TRBJ1-2	TRBV5-8	TGTGCCAGCAGCTTGTTAGCCGGCTACACCTTC	CASSLLAGYTF
TRBD2	-	TRBJ2-5	TRBV5-4	TGTGCCAGCAGCTTCCGGACTAGCGGACAAGAGACCCAGTACTTC	CASSFRTSGQETQYF
-	-	TRBJ1-2	TRBV28	TGTGCCAGCAGTTTCCCCGAGGGAGGCTACACCTTC	CASSFPEGGYTF
TRBD2	-	TRBJ2-5	TRBV10-3	TGTGCCATCAGTGCTAGCGGGAGTAGGCAAGAGACCCAGTACTTC	CAISASGSRQETQYF
TRBD2	-	TRBJ2-5	TRBV7-7	TGTGCCAGCAGCTCCGGGGGGGCCGCAAAGACCCAGTACTTC	CASSSGGAAKTQYF
-	-	TRBJ2-7	TRBV27	TGTGCCAGCAGTCCGTGGACAGCCAACTACGAGCAGTACTTC	CASSPWTANYEQYF
-	-	TRBJ2-1	TRBV15	TGTGCCACCAGCAGAGATTTCAGTGATGAGCAGTTCTTC	CATSRDFSDEQFF